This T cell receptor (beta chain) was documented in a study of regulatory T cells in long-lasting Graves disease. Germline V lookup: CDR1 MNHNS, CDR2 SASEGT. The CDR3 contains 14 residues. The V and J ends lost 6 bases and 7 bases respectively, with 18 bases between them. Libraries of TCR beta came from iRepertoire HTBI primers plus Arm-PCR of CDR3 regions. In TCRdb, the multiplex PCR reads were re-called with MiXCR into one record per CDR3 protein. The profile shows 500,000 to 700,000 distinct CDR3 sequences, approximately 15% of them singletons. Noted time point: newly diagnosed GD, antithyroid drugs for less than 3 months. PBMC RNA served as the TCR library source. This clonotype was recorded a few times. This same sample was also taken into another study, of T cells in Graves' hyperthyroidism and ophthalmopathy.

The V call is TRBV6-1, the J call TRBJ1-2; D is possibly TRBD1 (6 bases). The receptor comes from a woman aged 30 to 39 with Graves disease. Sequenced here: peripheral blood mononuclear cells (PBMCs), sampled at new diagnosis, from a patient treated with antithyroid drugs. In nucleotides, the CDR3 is TGTGCCAGCAGCACCCAGGGGATTGGATCTGGCTACACCTTC. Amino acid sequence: CASSTQGIGSGYTF.